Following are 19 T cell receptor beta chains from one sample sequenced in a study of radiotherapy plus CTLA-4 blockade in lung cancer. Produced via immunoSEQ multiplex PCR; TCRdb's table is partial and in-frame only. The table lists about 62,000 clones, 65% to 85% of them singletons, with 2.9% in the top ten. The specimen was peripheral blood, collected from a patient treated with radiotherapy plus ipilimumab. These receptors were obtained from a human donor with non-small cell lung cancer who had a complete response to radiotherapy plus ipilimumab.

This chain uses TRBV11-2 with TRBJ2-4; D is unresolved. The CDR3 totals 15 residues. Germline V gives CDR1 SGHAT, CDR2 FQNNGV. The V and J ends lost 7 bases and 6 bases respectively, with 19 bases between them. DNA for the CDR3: TGTGCCAGCACACCCGGGTCCCTGAGTGGAAACATTCAGTACTTC. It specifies CASTPGSLSGNIQYF.

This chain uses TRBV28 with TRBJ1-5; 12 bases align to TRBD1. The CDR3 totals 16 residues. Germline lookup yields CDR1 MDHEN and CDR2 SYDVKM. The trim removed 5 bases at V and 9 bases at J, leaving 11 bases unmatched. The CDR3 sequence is CASSPSSGTGGRPQHF. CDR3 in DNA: TGTGCCAGCAGTCCCTCCTCCGGGACAGGGGGCCGGCCCCAGCATTTT.

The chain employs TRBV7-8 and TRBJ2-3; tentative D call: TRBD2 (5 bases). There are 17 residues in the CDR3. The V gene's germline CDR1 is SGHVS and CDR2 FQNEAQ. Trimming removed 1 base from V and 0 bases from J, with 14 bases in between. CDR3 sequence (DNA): TGTGCCAGCAGCTTAGTTCTAGCCGCGTCTAGCACAGATACGCAGTATTTT. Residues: CASSLVLAASSTDTQYF.

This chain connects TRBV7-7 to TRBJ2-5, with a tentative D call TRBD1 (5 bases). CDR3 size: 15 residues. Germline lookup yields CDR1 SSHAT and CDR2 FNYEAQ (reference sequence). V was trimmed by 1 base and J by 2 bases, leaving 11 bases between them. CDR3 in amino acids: CASSLVGADQETQYF. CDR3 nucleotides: TGTGCCAGCAGCTTAGTAGGGGCAGATCAAGAGACCCAGTACTTC.

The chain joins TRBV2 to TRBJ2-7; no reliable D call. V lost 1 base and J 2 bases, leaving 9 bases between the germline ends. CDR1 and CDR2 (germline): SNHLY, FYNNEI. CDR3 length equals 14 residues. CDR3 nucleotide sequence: TGTGCCAGCAGTGAAGGCGTCAGGCCCTACGAGCAGTACTTC. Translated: CASSEGVRPYEQYF.

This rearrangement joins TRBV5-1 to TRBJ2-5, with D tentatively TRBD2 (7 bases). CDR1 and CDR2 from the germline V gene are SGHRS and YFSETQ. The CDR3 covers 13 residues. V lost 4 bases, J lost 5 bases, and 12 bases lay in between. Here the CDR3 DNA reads TGCGCCAGCAGCCCGGGGGGCTTTGAGACCCAGTACTTC. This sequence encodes CASSPGGFETQYF.

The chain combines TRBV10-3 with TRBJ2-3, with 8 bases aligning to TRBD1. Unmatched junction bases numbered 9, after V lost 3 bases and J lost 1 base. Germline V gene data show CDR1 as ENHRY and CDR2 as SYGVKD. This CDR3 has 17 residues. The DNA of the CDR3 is TGTGCCATCAGTGAACCCACCGGGACAGGTGGCACAGATACGCAGTATTTT. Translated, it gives CAISEPTGTGGTDTQYF.

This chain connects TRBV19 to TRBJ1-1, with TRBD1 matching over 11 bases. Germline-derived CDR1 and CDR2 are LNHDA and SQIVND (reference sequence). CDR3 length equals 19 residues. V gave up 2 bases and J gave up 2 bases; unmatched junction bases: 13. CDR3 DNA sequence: TGTGCCAGTAGTATACGACGGCGCCGGGACAGGGGGGCTAACACTGAAGCTTTCTTT. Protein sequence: CASSIRRRRDRGANTEAFF.

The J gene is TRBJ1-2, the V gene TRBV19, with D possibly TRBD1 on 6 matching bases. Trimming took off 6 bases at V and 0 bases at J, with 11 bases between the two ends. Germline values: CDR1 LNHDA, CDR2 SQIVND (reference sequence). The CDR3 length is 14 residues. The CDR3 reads CASRTGTSNYGYTF. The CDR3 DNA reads TGTGCCAGTAGGACCGGGACATCTAACTATGGCTACACCTTC.

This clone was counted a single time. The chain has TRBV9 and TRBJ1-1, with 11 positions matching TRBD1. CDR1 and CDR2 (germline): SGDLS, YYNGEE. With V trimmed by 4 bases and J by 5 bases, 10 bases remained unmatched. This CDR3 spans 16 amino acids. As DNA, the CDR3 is TGTGCCAGCAGCCCAGGGACAGGGGGAACCACTACTGAAGCTTTCTTT. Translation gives CASSPGTGGTTTEAFF.

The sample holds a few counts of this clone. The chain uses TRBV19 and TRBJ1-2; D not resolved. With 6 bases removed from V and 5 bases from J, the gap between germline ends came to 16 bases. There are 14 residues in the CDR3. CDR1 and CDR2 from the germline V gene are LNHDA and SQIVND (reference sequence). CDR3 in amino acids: CASSPGSRGYGYTF. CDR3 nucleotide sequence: TGTGCCAGTAGCCCCGGGTCGCGTGGATATGGCTACACCTTC. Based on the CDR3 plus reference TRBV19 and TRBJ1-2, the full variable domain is DGGITQSPKYLFRKEGQNVTLSCEQNLNHDAMYWYRQDPGQGLRLIYYSQIVNDFQKGDIAEGYSVSREKKESFPLTVTSAQKNPTAFYLCASSPGSRGYGYTFGSGTRLTVV.

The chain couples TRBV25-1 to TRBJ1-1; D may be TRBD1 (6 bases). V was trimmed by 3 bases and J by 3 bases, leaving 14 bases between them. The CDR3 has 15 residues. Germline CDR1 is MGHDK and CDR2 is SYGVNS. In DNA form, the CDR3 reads TGTGCCAGCAGTGACCCCGGACAGAGGCACACTGAAGCTTTCTTT. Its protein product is CASSDPGQRHTEAFF.

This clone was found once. CDR3 bases: TGTGCCAGCAGTGCCGTCGGGGGTCTGAGCACTGAAGCTTTCTTT. Protein product: CASSAVGGLSTEAFF. The chain uses TRBV28 and TRBJ1-1, with D tentatively TRBD1 (5 bases). The CDR3 is 15 amino acids. Trimming took off 5 bases at V and 4 bases at J, with 17 bases between the two ends. Germline V gene data show CDR1 as MDHEN and CDR2 as SYDVKM.

CDR3 nucleotide sequence: TGTGCCAGCAGCATCAGACAAGCCACTGAAGCTTTCTTT. Translated: CASSIRQATEAFF. The J gene is TRBJ1-1, the V gene TRBV7-9; D unclear. The CDR3 runs to 13 residues. V dropped 5 bases and J dropped 4 bases, with 11 bases sitting between them. The V gene's germline CDR1 is SEHNR and CDR2 FQNEAQ (reference sequence).

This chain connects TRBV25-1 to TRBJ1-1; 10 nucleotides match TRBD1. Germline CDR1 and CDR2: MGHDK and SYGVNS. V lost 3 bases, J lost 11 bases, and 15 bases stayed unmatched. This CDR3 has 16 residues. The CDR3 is CASSESGQGIRWKAFF. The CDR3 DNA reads TGTGCCAGCAGTGAGTCGGGACAGGGGATACGCTGGAAGGCTTTCTTT.

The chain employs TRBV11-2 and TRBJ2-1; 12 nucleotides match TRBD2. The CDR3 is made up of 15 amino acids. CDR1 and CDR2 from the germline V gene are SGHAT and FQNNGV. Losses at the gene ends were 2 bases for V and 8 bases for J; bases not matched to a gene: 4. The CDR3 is CASSLYASGRDEQFF. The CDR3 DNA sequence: TGTGCCAGCAGCTTATACGCTAGCGGGAGGGATGAGCAGTTCTTC.

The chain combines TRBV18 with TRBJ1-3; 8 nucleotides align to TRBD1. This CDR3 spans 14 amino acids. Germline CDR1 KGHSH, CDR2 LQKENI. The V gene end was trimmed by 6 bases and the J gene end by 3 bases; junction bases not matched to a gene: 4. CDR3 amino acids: CASSQGAGGNTIYF. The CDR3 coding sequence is TGTGCCAGCTCCCAGGGGGCTGGTGGAAACACCATATATTTT.

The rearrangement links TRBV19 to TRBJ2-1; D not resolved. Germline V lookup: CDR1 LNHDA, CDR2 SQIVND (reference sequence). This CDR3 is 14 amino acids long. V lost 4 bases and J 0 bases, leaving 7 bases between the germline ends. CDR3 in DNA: TGTGCCAGTAGTAGCTACGCCTCCTACAATGAGCAGTTCTTC. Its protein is CASSSYASYNEQFF.

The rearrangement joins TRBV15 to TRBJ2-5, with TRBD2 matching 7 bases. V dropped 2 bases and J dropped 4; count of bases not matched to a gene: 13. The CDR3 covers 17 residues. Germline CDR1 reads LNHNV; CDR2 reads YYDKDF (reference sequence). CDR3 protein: CATSRPTGGSTSETQYF. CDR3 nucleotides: TGTGCCACCAGCAGACCCACCGGGGGGTCGACATCAGAGACCCAGTACTTC.